This T cell receptor beta chain was sequenced in a study of OX40 agonist ivuxolimab in advanced cancers. CDR3 length: 11 amino acids. Trimming shortened V by 3 bases and J by 7 bases, and 7 bases separated the two germline ends. Germline V gives CDR1 SGHNT, CDR2 YYREEE (reference sequence). Sequencing was performed with immunoSEQ multiplex PCR; in TCRdb, only in-frame clones are kept and a portion is missing. The sample lists tens of thousands of clones; around 87% were seen once. This sequence originates from an adult with an advanced solid tumor such as melanoma, head and neck, liver or kidney cancer. The sequences come from CD4+ or CD8+ T cells sorted from blood, collected in a trial of the OX40 agonist ivuxolimab. The rearrangement joins TRBV5-4 to TRBJ1-1; TRBD1 might be the D (5 bases). The CDR3 is CASSWGNEAFF. The DNA for the CDR3 is TGTGCCAGCAGCTGGGGGAATGAAGCTTTCTTT.